The 8 T cell receptor beta chains below all came from one sample that was sequenced in a study of blood T cell repertoires in COVID-19. Generated by immunoSEQ multiplex PCR, the TCRdb table keeps only in-frame clones and is missing some. The sample consists of fewer than 250,000 clones, over 80% of them appearing once. Sequencing was carried out using PBMCs or T cells enriched from blood (not recorded which). These receptors originate from a woman aged 30 to 39 with acute COVID-19.

CDR3 in DNA: TGTGCCTGGAGTAAGAGCGGGGGGGCATATGAGCAGTTCTTC. Its translation is CAWSKSGGAYEQFF. The V call is TRBV30, the J call TRBJ2-1; 10 bases map to TRBD2. This CDR3 has 14 residues. V was pared by 2 bases and J by 8 bases, with 6 bases of the junction left unmatched. Looked up from germline, CDR1 is GTSNPN and CDR2 is SVGIG (reference sequence).

This chain links TRBV12-3 or TRBV12-4 with TRBJ2-5, with TRBD1 matching over 11 bases. The junction had 1 base not matched to a gene; V was cut back by 5 bases and J by 5 bases. CDR3 length equals 13 residues. For the CDR3, the DNA is TGTGCCAGCAGTCGGACAGGGGGCGAGACCCAGTACTTC. This gives the protein CASSRTGGETQYF.

The chain uses TRBV27 and TRBJ2-7; 8 bases fit TRBD1. Per germline, CDR1 MNHEY and CDR2 SMNVEV (reference sequence). The CDR3 runs 15 residues. With V trimmed by 2 bases and J by 3 bases, 6 bases remained unmatched. Written as DNA, the CDR3 is TGTGCCAGCAGTTTACAGACAGGGGTAATCTACGAGCAGTACTTC. This codes for CASSLQTGVIYEQYF.

Details on this clone: A far larger clone is just one base off, so this is likely a read error. This rearrangement joins TRBV11-3 to TRBJ1-1; 7 bases align to TRBD1. The CDR3 is 13 residues long. The V segment lost 2 bases and the J segment 3 bases; nucleotides outside the gene matches: 0. Germline V gene sequence: CDR1 SGHNT, CDR2 YENEEA. CDR3 DNA: TGTGCCAGCAGCTTACAGGGGGACACTGAAGCTTTCTTT. Residues: CASSLQGDTEAFF.

This sequence joins TRBV19 and TRBJ2-7, with 9 bases that match TRBD1. From germline, CDR1 is LNHDA and CDR2 SQIVND (reference sequence). The CDR3 contains 14 residues. Losses at the gene ends were 5 bases for V and 6 bases for J; bases not matched to a gene: 8. The DNA of the CDR3 is TGTGCCAGTAGTGCCTGGGACAGGGTCCCCGAGCAGTACTTC. Residues: CASSAWDRVPEQYF.

This clone showed up just once. The CDR3 spells CASSQDLGRFRGYTF. The CDR3 region has the DNA TGTGCCAGCAGCCAAGATCTTGGGAGGTTTCGGGGCTACACCTTC. This rearrangement joins TRBV3-1 (or the pseudogene TRBV3-2) to TRBJ1-2; D call uncertain. Deletions cut 0 bases from V and 8 bases from J, with 16 bases between. Germline V gene lookup returns CDR1 LGHDT and CDR2 YNNKEL (reference sequence). The CDR3 has 15 amino acids.

The V gene is TRBV7-2, the J gene TRBJ1-2; D call uncertain. Trimming removed 1 base from V and 3 bases from J, with 12 bases in between. Looked up from germline, CDR1 is SGHTA and CDR2 is FQGNSA. The CDR3 is made up of 15 amino acids. The CDR3 loop reads CASSLGAQAYYGYTF. The CDR3 bases are TGTGCCAGCAGCTTAGGGGCCCAGGCTTACTATGGCTACACCTTC.

This clone showed up just a few times. The rearrangement uses TRBV7-9 and TRBJ1-6, with TRBD1 as a possible D gene (6 bases). Germline CDR1 and CDR2: SEHNR and FQNEAQ (reference sequence). There are 15 residues in the CDR3. The V end was cut by 5 bases, the J end by 10 bases, with 18 bases between. The CDR3 protein is CASSLRKGGTSPLHF. The CDR3 nucleotides are TGTGCCAGCAGCCTACGGAAAGGGGGAACCTCACCCCTCCACTTT. Full variable domain (rest looked up from reference TRBV7-9 and TRBJ1-6): DTGVSQNPRHKITKRGQNVTFRCDPISEHNRLYWYRQTLGQGPEFLTYFQNEAQLEKSRLLSDRFSAERPKGSFSTLEIQRTEQGDSAMYLCASSLRKGGTSPLHFGNGTRLTVT.